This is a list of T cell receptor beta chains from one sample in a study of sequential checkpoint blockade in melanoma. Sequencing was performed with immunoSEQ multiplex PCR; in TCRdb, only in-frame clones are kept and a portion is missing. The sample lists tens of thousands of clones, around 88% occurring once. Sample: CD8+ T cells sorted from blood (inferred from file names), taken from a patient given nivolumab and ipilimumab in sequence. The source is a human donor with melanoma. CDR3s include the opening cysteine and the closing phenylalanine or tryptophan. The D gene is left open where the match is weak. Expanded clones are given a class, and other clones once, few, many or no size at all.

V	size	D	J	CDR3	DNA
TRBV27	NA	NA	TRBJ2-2	CASSFSSTGELFF	TGTGCCAGCAGTTTTAGCAGCACCGGGGAGCTGTTTTTT
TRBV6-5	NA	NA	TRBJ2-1	CASSSDFSSYNEQFF	TGTGCCAGCAGTTCGGACTTTAGCTCCTACAATGAGCAGTTCTTC
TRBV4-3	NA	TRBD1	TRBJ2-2	CASSQRTGGPGELFF	TGCGCCAGCAGCCAGAGGACAGGGGGCCCCGGGGAGCTGTTTTTT
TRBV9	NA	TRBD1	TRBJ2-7	CASSPGTGQIYEQYF	TGTGCCAGCAGCCCTGGGACAGGGCAAATTTACGAGCAGTACTTC
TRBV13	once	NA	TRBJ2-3	CASSLSSRGSDTQYF	TGTGCCAGCAGCTTAAGTAGTAGGGGGTCGGATACGCAGTATTTT
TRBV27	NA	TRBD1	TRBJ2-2	CASSLEGASTGELFF	TGTGCCAGCAGTTTAGAGGGGGCGAGCACCGGGGAGCTGTTTTTT
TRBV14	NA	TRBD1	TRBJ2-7	CASSQGAGGSYEQYF	TGTGCCAGCAGCCAAGGGGCAGGGGGATCCTACGAGCAGTACTTC
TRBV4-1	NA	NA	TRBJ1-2	CASSQDTRSNYGYTF	TGCGCCAGCAGCCAAGATACTCGCTCTAACTATGGCTACACCTTC
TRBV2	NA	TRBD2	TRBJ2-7	CASSEPDGLAGAWEQYF	TGTGCCAGCAGTGAACCGGACGGACTAGCGGGAGCCTGGGAGCAGTACTTC
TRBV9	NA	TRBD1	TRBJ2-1	CASSVVPAGTGGYNEQFF	TGTGCCAGCAGCGTAGTCCCCGCAGGGACAGGGGGTTACAATGAGCAGTTCTTC
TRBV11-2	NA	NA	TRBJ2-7	CASRSPVEQYF	TGTGCCAGCAGGTCCCCCGTCGAGCAGTACTTC
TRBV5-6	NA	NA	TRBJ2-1	CASSFGTHNEQFF	TGTGCCAGCAGTTTCGGGACTCACAATGAGCAGTTCTTC
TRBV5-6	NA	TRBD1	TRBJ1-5	CASSAEGAFGQPQHF	TGTGCCAGCAGTGCAGAGGGGGCTTTCGGTCAGCCCCAGCATTTT
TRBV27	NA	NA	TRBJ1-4	CASSLYTGATNEKLFF	TGTGCCAGCTCCCTGTATACAGGAGCAACTAATGAAAAACTGTTTTTT
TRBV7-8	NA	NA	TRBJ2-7	CASSLVSGGEPYEQYF	TGTGCCAGCAGCTTAGTGTCGGGTGGGGAGCCCTACGAGCAGTACTTC
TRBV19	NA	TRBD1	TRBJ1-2	CASRKGWGTDLYGYTF	TGTGCCAGTAGAAAGGGCTGGGGGACAGATCTTTATGGCTACACCTTC